This TCR beta chain was captured in a study of T cell repertoires in breast cancer. Regarding the study as a whole: Genuine antitumor clones may have been lost with singletons or partial tumor sampling. TRBV7 predominance in shared TCRs may reflect tumor recognition or mispriming. TCR overlap with tumor was roughly 8% in involved nodes and 2% to 2.5% in tumor-free nodes. Shared TCRs had various nucleotide encodings, suggesting antigen-based selection and expansion.

Germline V lookup: CDR1 WNHNN, CDR2 SYGVQD (reference sequence). V dropped 3 bases and J dropped 4 bases, with 16 bases sitting between them. This CDR3 region has 15 residues. Unpaired genes were suppressed by blocking oligonucleotides during a second nested PCR. MiXCR was run by TCRdb on the emulsion pairing reads, yielding one entry per CDR3 protein. The data hold roughly 39,000 distinct CDR3 sequences, with roughly 42% observed a single time. In the case of this clonotype: The antigen remains unidentified.

The expanded emulsion RT-PCR method captured paired alpha and beta chains from CD8+ T cells. Specimen: CD8+ T cells. The source is a pool of human donors with breast cancer or a healthy control (not recorded which). This chain links TRBV10-1 with TRBJ2-7; perhaps TRBD2 as D (6 bases). CDR3 protein: CASSDTSAGRYEQYF. CDR3 sequence (DNA): TGCGCCAGCAGTGACACGTCGGCAGGGAGGTACGAGCAGTACTTC.